This T cell receptor beta chain derives from a study of T cells in Graves' hyperthyroidism and ophthalmopathy. Exclusion criteria comprised uncontrolled infection, other autoimmune disease, pregnancy or lactation. The blood was taken when hyperthyroidism was first diagnosed, before any ophthalmopathy symptoms showed up. TCR beta CDR3 regions were amplified from RNA. First-round RT-PCR of the TCR CDR3 relied on the HTBI primer set. MiXCR was run by TCRdb on the multiplex PCR reads, yielding one entry per CDR3 protein. This repertoire shows under 450,000 distinct CDR3 sequences, around an eighth found once; its top ten account for 20% to 25%. This TCR was sampled from a man younger than 40 with Graves' hyperthyroidism that later progressed to Graves' ophthalmopathy. Sequenced sample: blood.

The CDR3 is CSAREQIYEQYF. CDR3 in DNA: TGCAGTGCTAGAGAACAGATCTACGAGCAGTACTTC. The rearrangement links TRBV20-1 to TRBJ2-7; D is undetermined. V dropped 0 bases and J dropped 3 bases, with 6 bases sitting between them. CDR1 and CDR2 from the germline V gene are DFQATT and SNEGSKA (reference sequence). The CDR3 covers 12 residues.